A single sample gave rise to the 4 T cell receptor beta chains below, sequenced in a study of cytomegalovirus exposure and HLA in healthy donors. A multiplex PCR was run with 60 Vbeta primers and 13 Jbeta primers. Repertoires were generated with immunoSEQ multiplex PCR, while TCRdb's copy carries only in-frame clones and drops some. The data show 150,000 or so clones, with roughly 77% seen just once and less than 8.5% held by the top ten. Material for sequencing was PBMCs. Receptor source: a man aged 30-40 years in good health and CMV-seropositive.

The V gene is TRBV7-9, the J gene TRBJ2-1, with 8 nucleotides matching TRBD1. The J segment lost 0 bases and the V segment lost 7 bases, leaving 8 bases of the junction unmatched. Per the germline V gene, CDR1 is SEHNR and CDR2 is FQNEAQ (reference sequence). This CDR3 has 16 residues. CDR3 in DNA: TGTGCCAGCATCAGGGACAGGTCGAGCTCCTACAATGAGCAGTTCTTC. This encodes CASIRDRSSSYNEQFF.

This clone was observed a handful of times. This chain uses TRBV6-5 with TRBJ1-2; 7 nucleotides agree with TRBD1. CDR1 is MNHEY and CDR2 is SVGAGI in the germline V gene. Losses at the gene ends were 6 bases for V and 3 bases for J; bases not matched to a gene: 7. This CDR3 spans 14 amino acids. The CDR3 DNA sequence: TGTGCCAGCAGATATTCGGGACAGCACTATGGCTACACCTTC. Translating gives CASRYSGQHYGYTF.

This clone has just a few counts. The chain carries TRBV4-1 and TRBJ1-3; TRBD1 is a possible D gene (6 bases). V dropped 4 bases and J dropped 1 base, with 8 bases sitting between them. This CDR3 spans 14 amino acids. CDR1 MGHRA and CDR2 YSYEKL come from the germline V gene. CDR3 in amino acids: CASSPDRSGNTIYF. CDR3 DNA: TGCGCCAGCAGCCCTGACAGGTCTGGAAACACCATATATTTT.

Only one count was recorded for this clone. This chain joins TRBV6-6 and TRBJ1-5; the D gene is possibly TRBD1 (5 bases). V lost 5 bases to trimming and J lost 4 bases, with 9 bases between them. Per the germline V gene, CDR1 is MNHNY and CDR2 is SVGAGI (reference sequence). The CDR3 is 13 amino acids. The CDR3 nucleotides are TGTGCCAGCAGTCAGGGCCTTAATCAGCCCCAGCATTTT. This sequence encodes CASSQGLNQPQHF.